The clone carrying this T cell receptor beta chain was recorded at least ten times. Unique molecular identifiers were used in preparing the TCRbeta library. TCRdb analysed the PCR reads with MiXCR anew, one entry per CDR3 protein. Of about 200,000 distinct CDR3 sequences in the sample, around 7% are singletons; the top ten hold 5.5%. The V end lost 3 bases, the J end lost 3 bases, and 13 bases lay between the germline ends. Germline CDR1 is MNHEY and CDR2 is SVGAGI. There are 15 residues in the CDR3. This entry belongs to a study of T-cell reconstitution after alpha-beta-depleted transplantation in children.

V is TRBV6-5 and J is TRBJ2-3; possibly TRBD1 for D (5 bases). The sample here was PBMCs, taken before TCRalphabeta/CD19-depleted stem cell transplant. The clonotype was recovered from a boy aged 2-9 years with acute lymphoblastic leukemia, due to receive a stem cell transplant. The CDR3 here is CASSYALGRTDTQYF. CDR3 in DNA: TGTGCCAGCAGTTATGCCTTGGGGCGGACAGATACGCAGTATTTT.